This TCR beta chain was profiled in a study of blood T cell repertoires in COVID-19. Study-level information: Both acute and convalescent COVID-19 samples were obtained from the United States, Italy and Spain. PBMCs, B-cell-depleted T cells, or T cells provided the cDNA or gDNA that made up the material.

Using immunoSEQ multiplex PCR, the repertoire was profiled, and TCRdb retains in-frame clones only, with some absent. Of roughly 250,000 clones listed, roughly four fifths are singletons. Germline CDR1 SNHLY, CDR2 FYNNEI. The CDR3 consists of 14 residues. V dropped 0 bases and J dropped 8 bases, with 10 bases sitting between them. Sequencing was done on a sample of peripheral blood. The chain combines TRBV2 with TRBJ1-4, with D perhaps TRBD1 (5 bases). This TCR was sampled from a woman aged 70-85 years with acute or convalescent COVID-19. CDR3 sequence reads: CASSEAGVREKLFF. The CDR3 DNA reads as TGTGCCAGCAGTGAAGCAGGGGTGCGCGAAAAACTGTTTTTT.